The T cell receptor (beta chain) under discussion was sequenced for a study of response to subunit inactivated influenza vaccine. Study results and limitations: Seasonal influenza vaccination, on each occasion, was suggested by the authors to recruit few new T cells.

This clonotype appeared many times. No antigen is known for it. Trimming stripped 4 bases from V and 0 bases from J, with 13 bases between. The CDR3 totals 15 residues. Germline V gene sequence: CDR1 SGHAT, CDR2 FQNNGV. TCRdb re-called the RT-PCR reads with MiXCR, one entry per CDR3 protein. Altogether about 520,000 distinct CDR3 sequences are present, about 7.2% being singletons, with the ten largest covering roughly 13%. The sample in question was PBMCs from blood, obtained less than 30 months after vaccination. The rearrangement links TRBV11-2 to TRBJ2-7, with D possibly being TRBD1 (5 bases). This clonotype was obtained from a man aged 45 to 70 who received an inactivated influenza vaccine. The CDR3 nucleotides read TGTGCCAGCAGCTCTCAGGGCTGGGACTCCTACGAGCAGTACTTC. Amino acid sequence: CASSSQGWDSYEQYF.